This T cell receptor beta chain was captured by sequencing in a study of T cell changes during pregnancy in multiple sclerosis. This CDR3 has 13 residues. Germline V lookup: CDR1 SNHLY, CDR2 FYNNEI. Trimming stripped 6 bases from V and 8 bases from J, with 14 bases between. TCRdb keeps only in-frame clones here, not all; method: immunoSEQ multiplex PCR. The sample lists 15,000 to 20,000 clones; around 86% were seen once. The receptor was isolated from a female donor in good health, enrolled as a control in a pregnancy study. The material sequenced was CD8+ T cells from peripheral blood mononuclear cells, taken in the third trimester of pregnancy. V is TRBV2 and J is TRBJ2-4; perhaps TRBD2 as D (6 bases). The CDR3 loop reads CASSGLPRDIQYF. The CDR3, as DNA: TGTGCCAGCAGCGGACTACCAAGGGACATTCAGTACTTC.